This paragraph reports one TCR beta chain. Its antigen remains unknown. The data stem from a study of shared clonotypes between healthy human individuals. About the study: Each donor's CD4 naive and CD4 memory cells filled three plates apiece, CD8 naive two, and CD8 memory one.

It was across several immunoSEQ plates that each subset's genomic DNA was evenly split. A roughly 220 ng quantity of DNA, roughly 30,000 T cell genomes, went into the sorted-subset replicate PCRs. TCRdb's copy holds only in-frame clones and misses some; the assay was immunoSEQ multiplex PCR. In the table there are about 2 million clones, about 94% of which are singletons. The study's findings and limits: Of the naive CD4 clonotypes, roughly 5.2% were shared across a handful of donors.

The V gene's germline CDR1 is SQVTM and CDR2 ANQGSEA. Trimming pared 8 bases from V and 6 bases from J, leaving 35 bases between. The CDR3 has 20 amino acids. CD45RO-negative CD8 cells positively selected for CCR7 made up the naive population, which excluded terminally differentiated effector memory CD45RA+ cells. What was sequenced was naive CD8+ T cells sorted from blood. The chain links TRBV29-1 to TRBJ1-6, with D possibly being TRBD1 (5 bases). The sequence was obtained from a man aged 18 to 35 in good health. The CDR3 spells CSIHSGEQGRLRVPNSPLHF. Written as DNA, the CDR3 is TGCAGCATCCACTCCGGAGAGCAGGGAAGGTTACGGGTTCCTAATTCACCCCTCCACTTT.